The present T cell receptor (beta chain) was sequenced within a study of blood T cells in healthy people across ages. A sample-barcoded 5' primer and a J-beta primer mix were used in a second PCR of about 7 to 12 cycles. A single record per CDR3 protein comes from TCRdb applying MiXCR to the 5' RACE reads. This table holds about 690,000 distinct CDR3 sequences, approximately 40% found once. CDR1 is DFQATT, CDR2 SNEGSKA, per germline (reference sequence). V was clipped by 6 bases and J by 5 bases, with 20 bases between them. CDR3 length equals 14 residues. Sequencing input: blood. The genes are TRBV20-1 and TRBJ2-7, with D possibly matching TRBD1 (7 bases). The receptor's source is an elderly man in good health. The CDR3: CSAYRFQGEDEQYF. DNA of the CDR3: TGCAGTGCCTACCGGTTTCAGGGGGAGGACGAGCAGTACTTC.